These T cell receptor beta chains were read from a single sample in a study of shared clonotypes between healthy human individuals. TCRdb keeps only in-frame clones here, not all; method: immunoSEQ multiplex PCR. The table records 2,500,000 or so clones, approximately 93% of them present only once. Sequencing was done on a sample of naive CD4+ T cells from PBMCs. The receptor set was obtained from a young man in good health. Some clones in this sample may be carry-over from other donors' samples. Each CDR3 is given with its conserved first and last residue. Fields, in order: V gene, clone size, J gene, CDR3 protein. Size values are once, few and many counts, or a class for expanded clones, and some rows have none.

>TRBV4-3|NA|TRBJ2-3
CASSQDPGTDTQYF
>TRBV11-3|NA|TRBJ2-2
CASSLDRRGVLNTGELFF
>TRBV25-1|few|TRBJ2-5
CASSDPSQETQYF
>TRBV10-3|once|TRBJ2-7
CAISDRTSGGSYEQYF
>TRBV20-1|NA|TRBJ2-7
CSARKGGEQYF
>TRBV4-3|NA|TRBJ2-7
CASSQDLSNSYEQYF
>TRBV5-6|NA|TRBJ1-2
CASSYPGGERYGYTF
>TRBV5-1|NA|TRBJ2-2
CASSIHRAAGELFF
>TRBV6-6|NA|TRBJ2-7
CASSYSGQKYEQYF
>TRBV6-5|NA|TRBJ1-1
CASSYSIRFGGPEAFF